These 32 T cell receptor beta chains came from one sample sequenced in a study of CD8 T cells in Susac syndrome. With random hexamers, about 0.5 to 1 ug RNA was reverse transcribed. A single record per CDR3 protein comes from TCRdb applying MiXCR to the immunoSEQ multiplex PCR reads. In the table there are under 150,000 distinct CDR3 sequences, 85% to 95% of which are singletons. Sequences were obtained from CD8+ T cells from PBMCs. The receptors were sampled from a human donor in good health.

The chain combines TRBV7-2 with TRBJ2-7, with 9 bases identical to TRBD1. The CDR3 has 15 residues. V lost 2 bases to trimming and J lost 8 bases; unmatched junction nucleotides: 10. Germline values: CDR1 SGHTA, CDR2 FQGNSA. CDR3 region: CASSLPGQGLPKQYF. The CDR3 bases are TGTGCCAGCAGCTTACCGGGACAGGGTCTACCCAAGCAGTACTTC.

In this sample, this clonotype turned up a few times. J is TRBJ2-7 and V is TRBV29-1; D may be TRBD2 (6 bases). CDR3 length: 13 amino acids. Germline V gene lookup returns CDR1 SQVTM and CDR2 ANQGSEA. Trimming removed 2 bases at V and 3 bases at J, with 11 bases between. In DNA form, the CDR3 reads TGCAGCGTTGAAACTGGAGGGAGCTACGAGCAGTACTTC. Encoded protein: CSVETGGSYEQYF.

This clonotype was detected once. The chain uses TRBV20-1 and TRBJ1-1, with a possible D match to TRBD1 (5 bases). The germline V gene has CDR1 DFQATT and CDR2 SNEGSKA (reference sequence). CDR3 length equals 14 residues. V lost 0 bases and J 7 bases, leaving 15 bases between the germline ends. The CDR3 DNA sequence: TGCAGTGCTAGAGATGGGGACGGCAATGGTGAAGCTTTCTTT. Translated: CSARDGDGNGEAFF.

Written as DNA, the CDR3 is TGCAGTGCTAGAAATCTGGTCGGGAGCTCCTACAATGAGCAGTTCTTC. Protein: CSARNLVGSSYNEQFF. This chain uses TRBV20-1 with TRBJ2-1; tentatively, D is TRBD2 (6 bases). V lost 2 bases to trimming and J lost 0 bases, with 14 bases between them. Per the germline V gene, CDR1 is DFQATT and CDR2 is SNEGSKA (reference sequence). The CDR3 has 16 residues.

The chain couples TRBV4-2 to TRBJ1-1, with 9 bases identical to TRBD1. V dropped 4 bases and J dropped 9; count of bases not matched to a gene: 12. The germline gives CDR1 LGHNA, CDR2 YNFKEQ. There are 15 residues in the CDR3. Written as DNA, the CDR3 is TGTGCCAGCAGCCTTAAAAATTCGGGACAGGGCCAAGCTTTCTTT. Amino acid sequence: CASSLKNSGQGQAFF.

This clonotype was seen more than once but under ten times. The V call is TRBV25-1, the J call TRBJ2-7; no clear D. V lost 4 bases, J lost 5 bases, and 6 bases lay in between. CDR3 length: 11 residues. The germline V gene encodes CDR1 MGHDK and CDR2 SYGVNS. In nucleotides, the CDR3 is TGTGCCAGCAGTGTTGGCGACGAGCAGTACTTC. It is translated as CASSVGDEQYF.

The J gene is TRBJ2-1, the V gene TRBV27; TRBD1 or TRBD2 may be the D gene (5 bases each). Trimming stripped 2 bases from V and 9 bases from J, with 17 bases between. There are 15 residues in the CDR3. In germline, CDR1 is MNHEY, CDR2 SMNVEV (reference sequence). The CDR3 here is CASSLAPGHPSEQFF. In nucleotides, the CDR3 is TGTGCCAGCAGTTTAGCCCCGGGGCACCCCAGTGAGCAGTTCTTC.

J is TRBJ2-2 and V is TRBV4-2, with a tentative D call TRBD1 (6 bases). The CDR3 runs to 15 residues. CDR1 is LGHNA, CDR2 YNFKEQ, per germline. Trimming left V 6 bases short and J 4 bases short, with 15 bases between. Here the CDR3 reads CASSQLGGSTGELFF. The CDR3, as DNA: TGTGCCAGCAGTCAACTTGGGGGCTCCACCGGGGAGCTGTTTTTT.

The gene calls are TRBV27 and TRBJ2-2; unclear D gene. CDR3 size: 12 residues. Germline CDR1 reads MNHEY; CDR2 reads SMNVEV (reference sequence). Trimming stripped 5 bases from V and 6 bases from J, with 7 bases between. CDR3 in DNA: TGTGCCAGCAGTCCCCTCGCCGGGGAGCTGTTTTTT. Translating gives CASSPLAGELFF.

The chain employs TRBV27 and TRBJ2-3; D not resolved. Deletions cut 5 bases from V and 4 bases from J, with 7 bases between. In germline, CDR1 is MNHEY, CDR2 SMNVEV (reference sequence). This CDR3 comprises 12 residues. The CDR3 sequence: CASSPSADTQYF. The CDR3 DNA reads TGTGCCAGCAGTCCCTCGGCAGATACGCAGTATTTT.

CDR3 in DNA: TGCAGTGCTAGTTCCCCAGCGCGGGGGAGCACTGAAGCTTTCTTT. The encoded protein is CSASSPARGSTEAFF. The rearrangement uses TRBV20-1 and TRBJ1-1; D may be TRBD1 (5 bases). The CDR3 length is 15 residues. The germline CDR1 and CDR2 sequences are DFQATT and SNEGSKA (reference sequence). Trimming removed 3 bases from V and 4 bases from J, with 18 bases in between.

The rearrangement joins TRBV29-1 to TRBJ2-7; 12 bases line up with TRBD2. The length of the CDR3 is 13 residues. From germline, CDR1 is SQVTM and CDR2 ANQGSEA. J gave up 5 bases and V 6 bases, and 5 bases lay outside the gene matches. CDR3 amino acids: CSVPTSGSHEQYF. Here the CDR3 DNA reads TGCAGCGTCCCGACTAGCGGGAGTCACGAGCAGTACTTC.

V usage is TRBV29-1 and J usage is TRBJ1-1; D uncertain. With 4 bases removed from V and 1 base from J, the gap between germline ends came to 13 bases. The germline V gene has CDR1 SQVTM and CDR2 ANQGSEA. The CDR3 is made up of 14 amino acids. CDR3: CSVVMGRENTEAFF. The CDR3 coding sequence is TGCAGCGTTGTTATGGGGAGGGAGAACACTGAAGCTTTCTTT.

This clonotype occurred once. The rearrangement links TRBV12-3 or TRBV12-4 to TRBJ2-1; a weak D match, TRBD1 (5 bases). V lost 5 bases and J 8 bases, leaving 10 bases between the germline ends. The CDR3 covers 12 residues. The DNA for the CDR3 is TGTGCCAGCAGTCCTGACAGTGATGAGCAGTTCTTC. This gives the protein CASSPDSDEQFF.

This sequence joins TRBV6-6 and TRBJ2-1; D unresolved. CDR3 size: 16 residues. Deletions cut 8 bases from V and 0 bases from J, with 17 bases between. Germline CDR1 is MNHNY and CDR2 is SVGAGI (reference sequence). The CDR3, as DNA: TGTGCCAGCCAGCTAGGGTTTACGGGCTCCTACAATGAGCAGTTCTTC. Translated: CASQLGFTGSYNEQFF.

This clonotype was counted once. The genes are TRBV5-4 and TRBJ2-3; TRBD2 agrees at 9 bases. Unmatched junction bases numbered 7, after V lost 3 bases and J lost 5 bases. The CDR3 runs to 15 residues. Germline CDR1 reads SGHNT; CDR2 reads YYREEE (reference sequence). The CDR3 region has the DNA TGTGCCAGCAGCTCTCGACTAGCGGCCGGAGATACGCAGTATTTT. This translates into CASSSRLAAGDTQYF.

This clonotype was recorded once. The V call is TRBV7-9, the J call TRBJ2-1, with a weak D call TRBD2 (5 bases). Germline values: CDR1 SEHNR, CDR2 FQNEAQ (reference sequence). This CDR3 is built from 16 residues. The germline V and J ends were trimmed by 0 bases and 4 bases, with 13 bases remaining between them. CDR3 sequence reads: CASSLALGLLYNEQFF. CDR3 sequence (DNA): TGTGCCAGCAGCTTAGCATTAGGACTGTTGTACAATGAGCAGTTCTTC.

The gene calls are TRBV30 and TRBJ2-7, with 7 bases matching TRBD2. Germline CDR1 reads GTSNPN; CDR2 reads SVGIG (reference sequence). CDR3 length equals 13 residues. The V segment lost 5 bases and the J segment 3 bases; nucleotides outside the gene matches: 7. CDR3: CAWGASGYYEQYF. DNA for the CDR3: TGTGCCTGGGGGGCTAGCGGTTACTACGAGCAGTACTTC.

The rearrangement uses TRBV7-9 and TRBJ2-2; the match to TRBD2 covers 13 bases. The CDR3 runs 18 residues. The J segment lost 2 bases and the V segment lost 2 bases, leaving 5 bases of the junction unmatched. Germline lookup yields CDR1 SEHNR and CDR2 FQNEAQ (reference sequence). The chain's CDR3 is CASSLLPGLAGNTGELFF. CDR3 sequence (DNA): TGTGCCAGCAGCTTATTACCGGGACTAGCGGGAAACACCGGGGAGCTGTTTTTT.

This chain joins TRBV7-9 and TRBJ2-3, with 9 nucleotides matching TRBD2. Germline V CDR1 and CDR2: SEHNR, FQNEAQ (reference sequence). The CDR3 extends over 17 amino acids. Losses at the gene ends were 0 bases for V and 5 bases for J; bases not matched to a gene: 9. CDR3 sequence (DNA): TGTGCCAGCAGCTTAGCGCAAGGGCTAGCGGGGCAAGATACGCAGTATTTT. Protein: CASSLAQGLAGQDTQYF. The variable domain in full, completed from reference TRBV7-9 and TRBJ2-3, reads DTGVSQNPRHKITKRGQNVTFRCDPISEHNRLYWYRQTLGQGPEFLTYFQNEAQLEKSRLLSDRFSAERPKGSFSTLEIQRTEQGDSAMYLCASSLAQGLAGQDTQYFGPGTRLTVL.

The V and J genes are TRBV7-2 and TRBJ2-5; the match to TRBD2 covers 10 bases. The CDR3 contains 17 residues. V lost 1 base, J lost 5 bases, and 10 bases stayed unmatched. CDR1 is SGHTA and CDR2 is FQGNSA in the germline V gene. The CDR3 loop is CASSLEWASGSQETQYF. The DNA of the CDR3 is TGTGCCAGCAGCTTAGAGTGGGCTAGCGGGAGCCAGGAGACCCAGTACTTC.

The rearrangement joins TRBV5-6 to TRBJ1-1; no clear D gene. V lost 0 bases and J 6 bases, leaving 6 bases between the germline ends. The CDR3 totals 12 residues. CDR1 and CDR2 from the germline V gene are SGHDT and YYEEEE. CDR3 amino acids: CASSLASAEAFF. The CDR3 DNA reads TGTGCCAGCAGCTTGGCCTCCGCTGAAGCTTTCTTT. Together with reference TRBV5-6 and TRBJ1-1, the CDR3 gives the full variable domain: DAGVTQSPTHLIKTRGQQVTLRCSPKSGHDTVSWYQQALGQGPQFIFQYYEEEERQRGNFPDRFSGHQFPNYSSELNVNALLLGDSALYLCASSLASAEAFFGQGTRLTVV.

V usage is TRBV29-1 and J usage is TRBJ2-1; TRBD1 matches 7 bases. CDR3 size: 14 residues. The junction had 8 bases not matched to a gene; V was cut back by 7 bases and J by 2 bases. Germline loops: CDR1 SQVTM, CDR2 ANQGSEA. CDR3 DNA: TGCAGCGCTTACGACAGGGCTACCTACAATGAGCAGTTCTTC. This sequence encodes CSAYDRATYNEQFF.

The gene calls are TRBV15 and TRBJ1-1, with D uncertain. The CDR3 contains 12 residues. With 1 base removed from V and 7 bases from J, the gap between germline ends came to 7 bases. Germline V lookup: CDR1 LNHNV, CDR2 YYDKDF (reference sequence). CDR3 nucleotide sequence: TGTGCCACCAGCAGAGGGGAAGATGAAGCTTTCTTT. Protein: CATSRGEDEAFF.

This clonotype has only one observation. The J gene is TRBJ2-7, the V gene TRBV9; 14 bases agree with TRBD2. The CDR3 has 15 amino acids. V lost 0 bases, J lost 4 bases, and 0 bases stayed unmatched. CDR1 is SGDLS and CDR2 is YYNGEE in the germline V gene. CDR3 DNA: TGTGCCAGCAGCGTAGGACTAGCGGGAGGGTACGAGCAGTACTTC. It is translated as CASSVGLAGGYEQYF.

This rearrangement joins TRBV4-3 to TRBJ2-7, with unresolved D. The germline V and J ends were trimmed by 0 bases and 6 bases, with 12 bases remaining between them. This CDR3 region has 14 residues. From germline, CDR1 is LGHNA and CDR2 YSLEER. CDR3 sequence reads: CASSQERMVGEQYF. The CDR3 DNA is TGCGCCAGCAGCCAAGAAAGGATGGTCGGCGAGCAGTACTTC.

In this sample, this clonotype turned up once. This chain uses TRBV28 with TRBJ2-1; D gene unclear. V lost 3 bases and J lost 1, with 10 bases in between. This CDR3 region has 15 residues. CDR1 MDHEN and CDR2 SYDVKM come from the germline V gene. The CDR3 bases are TGTGCCAGCAGTTTGAGCTCCGGTTCCTACAATGAGCAGTTCTTC. As protein: CASSLSSGSYNEQFF.

This chain connects TRBV7-9 to TRBJ2-7; no clear D. The CDR3 consists of 16 residues. The V end was cut by 5 bases, the J end by 3 bases, with 20 bases between. In germline, CDR1 is SEHNR, CDR2 FQNEAQ (reference sequence). CDR3 residues: CASSAPKSESFYEQYF. CDR3 coding DNA: TGTGCCAGCAGCGCCCCTAAGAGCGAGAGCTTCTACGAGCAGTACTTC.

This clonotype was observed a single time. J is TRBJ2-4 and V is TRBV20-1; 9 positions match TRBD2. The germline V gene encodes CDR1 DFQATT and CDR2 SNEGSKA (reference sequence). The CDR3 spans 15 residues. V shed 2 bases, J shed 3 bases, and the junction held 5 bases outside the gene matches. The CDR3: CSARRLAVSKNIQYF. For the CDR3, the DNA is TGCAGTGCTAGAAGACTAGCGGTCAGCAAAAACATTCAGTACTTC.

This clonotype was detected only once. The chain couples TRBV29-1 to TRBJ2-6; no firm D call. Germline V gene lookup returns CDR1 SQVTM and CDR2 ANQGSEA. This CDR3 contains 17 residues. V was shortened by 0 bases and J by 0 bases, with 12 bases between the two germline ends. The CDR3 coding sequence is TGCAGCGTTGAAGACACGGCAGGACGCTCTGGGGCCAACGTCCTGACTTTC. Translated: CSVEDTAGRSGANVLTF.

This clonotype has a single count. The CDR3 here is CASSPRDRVMDTQYF. CDR3 nucleotide sequence: TGTGCCAGCAGCCCCCGGGACAGGGTTATGGATACGCAGTATTTT. J is TRBJ2-3 and V is TRBV27; 9 bases agree with TRBD1. The V gene's germline CDR1 is MNHEY and CDR2 SMNVEV (reference sequence). The CDR3 is made up of 15 amino acids. The J segment lost 6 bases and the V segment lost 6 bases, leaving 10 bases of the junction unmatched.

V and J are TRBV27 and TRBJ2-7, with TRBD2 matching over 11 bases. CDR1 is MNHEY, CDR2 SMNVEV, per germline (reference sequence). V dropped 3 bases and J dropped 2; count of bases not matched to a gene: 3. The CDR3 is 15 amino acids. CDR3 bases: TGTGCCAGCAGTTTCATAGCGGGAGGGCCCTACGAGCAGTACTTC. It translates to CASSFIAGGPYEQYF.